The sequence of this T cell receptor beta chain was determined in a study of beta chain features in type 1 diabetes. As concerns this clone: Its target is not known.

The V end lost 6 bases, the J end lost 0 bases, and 15 bases lay between the germline ends. CDR1 is MGHDK, CDR2 SYGVNS, per germline. The CDR3 covers 15 residues. Without exception, sorted populations had purity beyond 98%. Expressed TCRB transcripts got sequenced, as all isolated RNA was reverse transcribed. Sequencing used immunoSEQ multiplex PCR; TCRdb keeps in-frame clones, though not all of them. This sample carries around 690,000 clones, 9.5% to 15% of them seen once, and the ten largest clones take around 0.12%. Points from the study as a whole: Moderate but significant shortening of TCRB CDR3s was recorded in all four CD4+ subsets from Type 1 diabetes patients.

Input material: naive CD4+ T cells from blood. The V call is TRBV25-1, the J call TRBJ2-7, with D perhaps given as TRBD1 or TRBD2 (5 bases each). This sequence originates from a man younger than 40 with type 1 diabetes. CDR3 sequence: CASRDRGSTSYEQYF. The CDR3 bases are TGTGCCAGCAGGGACCGGGGCTCGACCTCCTACGAGCAGTACTTC.